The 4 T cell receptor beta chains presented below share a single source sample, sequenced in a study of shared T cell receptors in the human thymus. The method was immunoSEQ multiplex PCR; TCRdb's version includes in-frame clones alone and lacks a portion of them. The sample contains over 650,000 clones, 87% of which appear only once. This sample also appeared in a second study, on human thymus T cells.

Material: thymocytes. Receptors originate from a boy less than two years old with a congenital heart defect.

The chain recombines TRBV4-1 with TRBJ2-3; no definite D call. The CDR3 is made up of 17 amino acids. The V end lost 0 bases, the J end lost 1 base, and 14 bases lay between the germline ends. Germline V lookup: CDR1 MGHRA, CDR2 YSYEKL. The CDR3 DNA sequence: TGCGCCAGCAGCCAAGATTACGGATCCGCGGGCACAGATACGCAGTATTTT. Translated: CASSQDYGSAGTDTQYF.

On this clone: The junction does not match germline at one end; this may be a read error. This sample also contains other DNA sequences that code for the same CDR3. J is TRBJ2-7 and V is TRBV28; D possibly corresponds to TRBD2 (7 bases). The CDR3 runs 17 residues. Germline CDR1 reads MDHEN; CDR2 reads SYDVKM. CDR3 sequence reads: CASSPGGGVPISYEQYF. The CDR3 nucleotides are TGCGCCAGCAGCCCGGGGGGCGGCGTCCCAATCTCCTACGAGCAGTACTTC.

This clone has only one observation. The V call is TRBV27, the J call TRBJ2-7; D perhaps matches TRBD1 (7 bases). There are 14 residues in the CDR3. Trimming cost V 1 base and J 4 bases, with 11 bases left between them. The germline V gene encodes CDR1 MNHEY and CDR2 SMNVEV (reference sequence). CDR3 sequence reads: CASSLFAGGYEQYF. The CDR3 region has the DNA TGTGCCAGCAGTTTATTTGCAGGGGGGTACGAGCAGTACTTC.

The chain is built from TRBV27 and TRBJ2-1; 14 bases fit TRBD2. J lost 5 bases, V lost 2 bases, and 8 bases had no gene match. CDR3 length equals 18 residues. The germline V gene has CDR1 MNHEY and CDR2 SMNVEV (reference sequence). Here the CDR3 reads CASSLGTSGSIGDNEQFF. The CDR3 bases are TGTGCCAGCAGTTTAGGGACTAGCGGGAGTATCGGCGACAATGAGCAGTTCTTC.